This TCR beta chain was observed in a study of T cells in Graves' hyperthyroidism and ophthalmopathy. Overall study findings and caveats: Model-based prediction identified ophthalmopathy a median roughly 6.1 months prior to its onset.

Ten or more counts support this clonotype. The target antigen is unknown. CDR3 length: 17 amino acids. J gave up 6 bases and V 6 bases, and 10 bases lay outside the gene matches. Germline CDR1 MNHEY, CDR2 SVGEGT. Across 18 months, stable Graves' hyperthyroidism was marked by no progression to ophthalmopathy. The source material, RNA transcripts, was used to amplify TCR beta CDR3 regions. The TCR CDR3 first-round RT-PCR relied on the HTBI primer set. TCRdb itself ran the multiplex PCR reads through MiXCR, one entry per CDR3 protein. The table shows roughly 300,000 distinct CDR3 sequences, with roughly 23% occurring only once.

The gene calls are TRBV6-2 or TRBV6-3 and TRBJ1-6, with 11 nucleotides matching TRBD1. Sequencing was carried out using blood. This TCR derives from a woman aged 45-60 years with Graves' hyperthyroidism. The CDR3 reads CASRGRTGGLVNSPLHF. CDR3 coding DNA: TGTGCCAGCAGAGGGAGGACAGGGGGCTTGGTTAATTCACCCCTCCACTTT.